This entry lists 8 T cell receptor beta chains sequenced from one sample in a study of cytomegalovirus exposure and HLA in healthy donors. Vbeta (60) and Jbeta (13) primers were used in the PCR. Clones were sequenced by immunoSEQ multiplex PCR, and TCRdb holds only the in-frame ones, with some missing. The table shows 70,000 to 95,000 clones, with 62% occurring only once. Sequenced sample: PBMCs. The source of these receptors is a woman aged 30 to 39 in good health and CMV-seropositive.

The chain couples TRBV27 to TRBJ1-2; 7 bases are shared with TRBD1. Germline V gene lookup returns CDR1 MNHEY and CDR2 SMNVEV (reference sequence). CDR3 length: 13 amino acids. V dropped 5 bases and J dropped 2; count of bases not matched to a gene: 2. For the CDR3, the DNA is TGTGCCAGCAGTCCGACAGGGAACTATGGCTACACCTTC. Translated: CASSPTGNYGYTF.

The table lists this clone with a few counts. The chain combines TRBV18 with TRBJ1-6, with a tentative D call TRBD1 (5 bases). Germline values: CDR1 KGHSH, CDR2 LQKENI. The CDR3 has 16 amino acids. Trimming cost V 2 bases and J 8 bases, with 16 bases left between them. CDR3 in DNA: TGTGCCAGCTCACCATCCGGCGGGGGGAGCGATTCACCCCTCCACTTT. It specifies CASSPSGGGSDSPLHF. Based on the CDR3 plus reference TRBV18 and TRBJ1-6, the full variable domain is NAGVMQNPRHLVRRRGQEARLRCSPMKGHSHVYWYRQLPEEGLKFMVYLQKENIIDESGMPKERFSAEFPKEGPSILRIQQVVRGDSAAYFCASSPSGGGSDSPLHFGNGTRLTVT.

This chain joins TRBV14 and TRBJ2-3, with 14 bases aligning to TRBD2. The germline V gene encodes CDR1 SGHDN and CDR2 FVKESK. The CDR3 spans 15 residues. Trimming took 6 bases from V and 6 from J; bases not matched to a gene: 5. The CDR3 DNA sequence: TGTGCCAGCAGGACTAGCGGGGGGGCCTGGGATACGCAGTATTTT. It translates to CASRTSGGAWDTQYF.

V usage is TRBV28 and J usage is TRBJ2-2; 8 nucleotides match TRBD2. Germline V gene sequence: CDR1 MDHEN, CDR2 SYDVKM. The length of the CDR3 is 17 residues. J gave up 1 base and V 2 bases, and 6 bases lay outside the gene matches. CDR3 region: CASSLSFSGVNTGELFF. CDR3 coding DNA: TGTGCCAGCAGTTTAAGTTTTAGCGGGGTGAACACCGGGGAGCTGTTTTTT.

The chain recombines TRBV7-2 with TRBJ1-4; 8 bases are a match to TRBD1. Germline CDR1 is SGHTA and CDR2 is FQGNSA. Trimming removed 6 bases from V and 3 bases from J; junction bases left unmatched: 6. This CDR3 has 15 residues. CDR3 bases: TGTGCCAGCAGGACTCAGGGGGCGGCTAATGAAAAACTGTTTTTT. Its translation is CASRTQGAANEKLFF. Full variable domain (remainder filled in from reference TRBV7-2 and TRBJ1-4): GAGVSQSPSNKVTEKGKDVELRCDPISGHTALYWYRQSLGQGLEFLIYFQGNSAPDKSGLPSDRFSAERTGGSVSTLTIQRTQQEDSAVYLCASRTQGAANEKLFFGSGTQLSVL.

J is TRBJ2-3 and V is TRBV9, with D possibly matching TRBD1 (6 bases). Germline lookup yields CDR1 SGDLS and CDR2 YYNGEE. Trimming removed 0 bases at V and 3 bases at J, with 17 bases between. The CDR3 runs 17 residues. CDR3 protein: CASSVVVAGAGTDTQYF. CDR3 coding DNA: TGTGCCAGCAGCGTAGTTGTGGCAGGGGCTGGTACAGATACGCAGTATTTT.

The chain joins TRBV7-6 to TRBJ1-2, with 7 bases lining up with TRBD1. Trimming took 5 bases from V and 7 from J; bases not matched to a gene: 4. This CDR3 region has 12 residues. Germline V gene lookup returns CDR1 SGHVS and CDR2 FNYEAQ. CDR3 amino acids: CASSPTGCGYTF. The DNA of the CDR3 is TGTGCCAGCAGCCCGACAGGGTGTGGCTACACCTTC. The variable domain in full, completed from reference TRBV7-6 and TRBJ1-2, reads GAGVSQSPRYKVTKRGQDVALRCDPISGHVSLYWYRQALGQGPEFLTYFNYEAQQDKSGLPNDRFSAERPEGSISTLTIQRTEQRDSAMYRCASSPTGCGYTFGSGTRLTVV.

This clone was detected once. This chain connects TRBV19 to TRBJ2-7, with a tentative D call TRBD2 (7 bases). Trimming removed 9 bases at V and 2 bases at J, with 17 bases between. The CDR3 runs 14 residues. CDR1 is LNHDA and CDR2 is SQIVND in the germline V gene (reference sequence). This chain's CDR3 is CASTAGAGAYEQYF. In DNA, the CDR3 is TGTGCCAGCACGGCGGGGGCCGGAGCCTACGAGCAGTACTTC. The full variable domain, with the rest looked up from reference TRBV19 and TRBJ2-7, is DGGITQSPKYLFRKEGQNVTLSCEQNLNHDAMYWYRQDPGQGLRLIYYSQIVNDFQKGDIAEGYSVSREKKESFPLTVTSAQKNPTAFYLCASTAGAGAYEQYFGPGTRLTVT.